A selection of T cell receptor beta chains follows, all from one sample in a study of control samples from healthy donors and cancer patients. Measured with immunoSEQ multiplex PCR; TCRdb has only the in-frame clones, and not every one. The data hold approximately 190,000 clones, with around 90% observed a single time. Sequencing used blood. These receptors all stem from a man aged 25-45 years in good health. Each CDR3 is given with its conserved first and last residue. Each record gives: CDR3 protein, CDR3 DNA, clone size, J gene, D gene, V gene. The D gene is left open where the match is weak. Where a row states a size, it is once, few, many or the class of an expanded clone; other rows omit it.

CDR3: CASSQDGRAGYGYTF
DNA: TGTGCCAGCAGCCAAGATGGTAGGGCCGGCTATGGCTACACCTTC
size: once
J: TRBJ1-2
D: NA
V: TRBV3-1/TRBV3-2

CDR3: CASRDLGGTEAFF
DNA: TGTGCCAGCAGGGACCTTGGGGGCACTGAAGCTTTCTTT
size: NA
J: TRBJ1-1
D: NA
V: TRBV12-3/TRBV12-4

CDR3: CASSDSGTVSNYGYTF
DNA: TGCGCCAGCAGTGATTCCGGGACAGTCTCCAACTATGGCTACACCTTC
size: NA
J: TRBJ1-2
D: TRBD1
V: TRBV10-2

CDR3: CASSLSGELFF
DNA: TGTGCCAGCAGCTTAAGTGGGGAGCTGTTTTTT
size: once
J: TRBJ2-2
D: NA
V: TRBV13

CDR3: CASSLEVAGSSYEQYF
DNA: TGTGCCAGCAGCTTAGAAGTAGCGGGGAGCTCCTACGAGCAGTACTTC
size: NA
J: TRBJ2-7
D: TRBD2
V: TRBV7-9

CDR3: CASSLRTVTDTQYF
DNA: TGTGCCAGCAGTCTTCGGACGGTCACAGATACGCAGTATTTT
size: NA
J: TRBJ2-3
D: NA
V: TRBV6-2/TRBV6-3

CDR3: CASSEDAQGLWTNTQYF
DNA: TGTGCCAGCAGTGAAGACGCTCAGGGGCTCTGGACGAATACGCAGTATTTT
size: NA
J: TRBJ2-3
D: NA
V: TRBV6-1

CDR3: CASSTWTGGSFGQSYNEQFF
DNA: TGTGCCAGTAGTACCTGGACAGGGGGAAGTTTTGGACAGTCCTACAATGAGCAGTTCTTC
size: NA
J: TRBJ2-1
D: TRBD1
V: TRBV19

CDR3: CASSLLSQGYGYTF
DNA: TGTGCCAGCAGCTTACTATCACAGGGCTACGGCTACACCTTC
size: NA
J: TRBJ1-2
D: NA
V: TRBV11-2

CDR3: CASSLVQGPPYSTDTQYF
DNA: TGTGCCAGCAGCTTAGTCCAGGGGCCACCTTATAGCACAGATACGCAGTATTTT
size: NA
J: TRBJ2-3
D: NA
V: TRBV11-2

CDR3: CASSLRRETGGGQPQHF
DNA: TGTGCCAGCAGCTTAAGGCGCGAGACAGGGGGCGGTCAGCCCCAGCATTTT
size: NA
J: TRBJ1-5
D: TRBD1
V: TRBV7-9

CDR3: CASSPIVRRNTEAFF
DNA: TGTGCCAGCTCACCGATTGTCAGGAGGAACACTGAAGCTTTCTTT
size: NA
J: TRBJ1-1
D: NA
V: TRBV18

CDR3: CASCSDPQGITEAFF
DNA: TGTGCCAGCTGTTCGGACCCCCAAGGTATTACTGAAGCTTTCTTT
size: NA
J: TRBJ1-1
D: NA
V: TRBV6-5

CDR3: CASTQSQGFYEQYF
DNA: TGTGCCAGCACCCAATCCCAGGGTTTCTACGAGCAGTACTTC
size: NA
J: TRBJ2-7
D: NA
V: TRBV6-5

CDR3: CASSLEGAENQPQHF
DNA: TGCGCCAGCAGCTTGGAGGGTGCAGAAAATCAGCCCCAGCATTTT
size: NA
J: TRBJ1-5
D: NA
V: TRBV5-1

CDR3: CASSQAPTGSWDQPQHF
DNA: TGCGCCAGCAGCCAAGCCCCGACAGGGTCATGGGATCAGCCCCAGCATTTT
size: NA
J: TRBJ1-5
D: TRBD1
V: TRBV4-1

CDR3: CATSREYRGNTEAFF
DNA: TGTGCCACCAGCAGAGAGTACAGGGGGAACACTGAAGCTTTCTTT
size: NA
J: TRBJ1-1
D: TRBD1
V: TRBV15

CDR3: CASSFTGFYNSPLHF
DNA: TGTGCCAGCAGTTTCACTGGTTTCTATAATTCACCCCTCCACTTT
size: NA
J: TRBJ1-6
D: NA
V: TRBV27

CDR3: CASSQVHPGEQYF
DNA: TGTGCCAGCAGCCAAGTACACCCGGGCGAGCAGTACTTC
size: NA
J: TRBJ2-7
D: NA
V: TRBV14

CDR3: CASSLTGSIHEQFF
DNA: TGCGCCAGCAGCCTGACAGGGTCCATCCATGAGCAGTTCTTC
size: NA
J: TRBJ2-1
D: TRBD1
V: TRBV5-1

CDR3: CASSLAGQLYEQYF
DNA: TGTGCCAGCAGCTTAGCGGGACAGCTCTACGAGCAGTACTTC
size: NA
J: TRBJ2-7
D: TRBD1
V: TRBV7-9

CDR3: CASSSDTTYGYTF
DNA: TGTGCCAGCAGTTCCGACACGACCTATGGCTACACCTTC
size: NA
J: TRBJ1-2
D: NA
V: TRBV6-5

CDR3: CASTPRFPGELFF
DNA: TGTGCCAGCACCCCAAGATTTCCCGGGGAGCTGTTTTTT
size: once
J: TRBJ2-2
D: NA
V: TRBV12-3/TRBV12-4

CDR3: CAISPPSAGLTEAFF
DNA: TGTGCCATCTCCCCTCCGTCGGCAGGGCTCACTGAAGCTTTCTTT
size: NA
J: TRBJ1-1
D: NA
V: TRBV10-3

CDR3: CASSLAGQTLYYGYTF
DNA: TGCGCCAGCAGCTTGGCAGGGCAGACCCTCTACTATGGCTACACCTTC
size: NA
J: TRBJ1-2
D: NA
V: TRBV5-1

CDR3: CASLPDSSSYNSPLHF
DNA: TGTGCCAGCCTTCCGGACAGTAGCTCCTATAATTCACCCCTCCACTTT
size: NA
J: TRBJ1-6
D: NA
V: TRBV19

CDR3: CASSQDPLGLAVQETQYF
DNA: TGCGCCAGCAGCCAAGATCCGTTGGGACTAGCGGTTCAAGAGACCCAGTACTTC
size: NA
J: TRBJ2-5
D: TRBD2
V: TRBV4-1

CDR3: CASSLPQGLDGYTF
DNA: TGTGCCAGCAGCTTACCCCAGGGTTTGGATGGCTACACCTTC
size: NA
J: TRBJ1-2
D: NA
V: TRBV7-9

CDR3: CASSPAPGGTEAFF
DNA: TGTGCCAGCAGCCCGGCCCCGGGCGGCACTGAAGCTTTCTTT
size: NA
J: TRBJ1-1
D: NA
V: TRBV5-6